Listed here are 17 T cell receptor beta chains from one sample, sequenced in a study of T cell responses to AZD1222 COVID-19 vaccine. The assay was immunoSEQ multiplex PCR, and TCRdb's table has in-frame clones only and misses some. The top ten hold about 2% of the sample, which has 140,000 or so clones, approximately 91% seen once. The sample was peripheral blood, taken 28 days after the second AZD1222 dose. These receptor sequences come from an adult who received the AZD1222 COVID-19 vaccine.

V and J are TRBV9 and TRBJ2-2; tentatively, D is TRBD1 (6 bases). V gave up 2 bases and J gave up 3 bases, with 8 bases separating them. Germline V gene sequence: CDR1 SGDLS, CDR2 YYNGEE. The CDR3 is made up of 14 amino acids. The CDR3 loop reads CASSVGGHTGELFF. CDR3 in DNA: TGTGCCAGCAGCGTTGGGGGCCACACCGGGGAGCTGTTTTTT.

The chain employs TRBV5-1 and TRBJ1-6; 7 nucleotides align to TRBD1. Trimming at V came to 4 bases and at J to 0 bases, leaving 10 bases not matched to a gene. The CDR3 runs 18 residues. Germline V gene sequence: CDR1 SGHRS, CDR2 YFSETQ. In nucleotides, the CDR3 is TGCGCCAGCAGCCGCGGGACAGCCCTAAGCTCCTATAATTCACCCCTCCACTTT. Translating it yields CASSRGTALSSYNSPLHF.

The chain has TRBV15 and TRBJ2-1, with D maybe TRBD1 (7 bases). CDR1 is LNHNV and CDR2 is YYDKDF in the germline V gene (reference sequence). V lost 3 bases to trimming and J lost 16 bases, with 16 bases between them. This CDR3 has 12 amino acids. CDR3 nucleotide sequence: TGTGCCACCAGCAGTGATACAGGGGAGGTTTTCTTC. Translating gives CATSSDTGEVFF.

The chain uses TRBV29-1 and TRBJ1-2; D is perhaps TRBD1 (6 bases). CDR3 length equals 14 residues. Germline V CDR1 and CDR2: SQVTM, ANQGSEA. The V and J ends lost 4 bases and 0 bases respectively, with 12 bases between them. The DNA for the CDR3 is TGCAGCGTTGTGTCATGGACAGCTAACTATGGCTACACCTTC. It codes for CSVVSWTANYGYTF.

V gene TRBV3-1 (or the pseudogene TRBV3-2) combines with J gene TRBJ1-2; no clear D gene. V was shortened by 4 bases and J by 8 bases, with 8 bases between the two germline ends. Germline values: CDR1 LGHDT, CDR2 YNNKEL (reference sequence). The CDR3 has 11 amino acids. DNA of the CDR3: TGTGCCAGCAGCCTCGGGGAGGGCTACACCTTC. This codes for CASSLGEGYTF.

The V call is TRBV5-6, the J call TRBJ1-5, with D unclear. Per the germline V gene, CDR1 is SGHDT and CDR2 is YYEEEE. There are 14 residues in the CDR3. Trimming shortened V by 4 bases and J by 5 bases, and 13 bases separated the two germline ends. CDR3 loop: CASSLHPGDQPQHF. The CDR3 nucleotides are TGTGCCAGCAGCCTACACCCCGGGGATCAGCCCCAGCATTTT.

This rearrangement joins TRBV7-9 to TRBJ1-2; D may be TRBD1 (5 bases). Trimming cost V 5 bases and J 1 base, with 8 bases left between them. There are 13 residues in the CDR3. Per germline, CDR1 SEHNR and CDR2 FQNEAQ (reference sequence). The CDR3 spells CASSLQGNYGYTF. The CDR3 coding sequence is TGTGCCAGCAGCCTCCAGGGTAACTATGGCTACACCTTC.

The chain has TRBV18 and TRBJ1-1, with D perhaps TRBD1 (5 bases). The CDR3 is 15 residues long. V was shortened by 2 bases and J by 2 bases, with 12 bases between the two germline ends. Germline V gene lookup returns CDR1 KGHSH and CDR2 LQKENI. CDR3: CASSPEGRENTEAFF. The CDR3, as DNA: TGTGCCAGCTCACCAGAGGGGAGGGAAAACACTGAAGCTTTCTTT. The full variable domain, its missing parts supplied by reference TRBV18 and TRBJ1-1, is NAGVMQNPRHLVRRRGQEARLRCSPMKGHSHVYWYRQLPEEGLKFMVYLQKENIIDESGMPKERFSAEFPKEGPSILRIQQVVRGDSAAYFCASSPEGRENTEAFFGQGTRLTVV.

The chain employs TRBV4-1 and TRBJ1-2; no firm D call. The V end was cut by 1 base, the J end by 4 bases, with 13 bases between. Germline lookup yields CDR1 MGHRA and CDR2 YSYEKL. The CDR3 has 15 amino acids. CDR3 sequence reads: CASSQVGTAGYGYTF. Here the CDR3 DNA reads TGCGCCAGCAGCCAAGTAGGCACCGCTGGCTATGGCTACACCTTC.

This chain links TRBV30 with TRBJ1-3; possible D gene TRBD1, 6 bases. Germline V CDR1 and CDR2: GTSNPN, SVGIG (reference sequence). The V end lost 0 bases, the J end lost 0 bases, and 21 bases lay between the germline ends. The CDR3 totals 19 residues. This CDR3 is CAWSVPNWDMRFSGNTIYF. As DNA, the CDR3 is TGTGCCTGGAGTGTCCCAAACTGGGACATGAGATTCTCTGGAAACACCATATATTTT.

This clone was detected only once. The chain is built from TRBV27 and TRBJ1-2, with a possible D match to TRBD1 (5 bases). The germline V and J ends were trimmed by 8 bases and 8 bases, with 15 bases remaining between them. Germline V CDR1 and CDR2: MNHEY, SMNVEV (reference sequence). This CDR3 has 12 residues. CDR3 region: CASWDAPGGYTF. CDR3 DNA: TGTGCCAGCTGGGACGCCCCGGGGGGCTACACCTTC.

V is TRBV3-1 (or the pseudogene TRBV3-2) and J is TRBJ2-7; 8 bases are a match to TRBD2. The germline gives CDR1 LGHDT, CDR2 YNNKEL (reference sequence). The CDR3 is 15 residues long. Trimming at V came to 8 bases and at J to 4 bases, leaving 13 bases not matched to a gene. DNA of the CDR3: TGTGCCAGCGGCCGGGGGGGTAGCAGCACTTACGAGCAGTACTTC. This gives the protein CASGRGGSSTYEQYF.

The rearrangement links TRBV5-1 to TRBJ2-7, with 9 bases matching TRBD2. The trim removed 0 bases at V and 6 bases at J, leaving 7 bases unmatched. CDR3 length: 15 amino acids. Looked up from germline, CDR1 is SGHRS and CDR2 is YFSETQ. DNA of the CDR3: TGCGCCAGCAGCTTGGGAGCGGGGGGATCAGGCGAGCAGTACTTC. Protein product: CASSLGAGGSGEQYF.

The chain links TRBV28 to TRBJ2-2; D possibly corresponds to TRBD2 (5 bases). With 8 bases removed from V and 5 bases from J, the gap between germline ends came to 9 bases. The CDR3 sequence is 12 residues long. Germline V CDR1 and CDR2: MDHEN, SYDVKM. The CDR3 spells CASARTTGELFF. The CDR3, as DNA: TGTGCCAGCGCGAGGACTACCGGGGAGCTGTTTTTT.

This chain links TRBV11-2 with TRBJ1-5; D ambiguous. Germline CDR1 SGHAT, CDR2 FQNNGV. The CDR3 contains 15 residues. V gave up 1 base and J gave up 0 bases, with 7 bases separating them. The CDR3 DNA reads as TGTGCCAGCAGCTTAGGGCAACTTAGCAATCAGCCCCAGCATTTT. Its translation is CASSLGQLSNQPQHF. The full variable domain, rest sourced from reference TRBV11-2 and TRBJ1-5, is EAGVAQSPRYKIIEKRQSVAFWCNPISGHATLYWYQQILGQGPKLLIQFQNNGVVDDSQLPKDRFSAERLKGVDSTLKIQPAKLEDSAVYLCASSLGQLSNQPQHFGDGTRLSIL.

This chain's CDR3 is CASSPRSGNGAEAFF. CDR3 DNA sequence: TGCGCCAGCAGCCCCCGCTCCGGGAATGGCGCTGAAGCTTTCTTT. The chain links TRBV5-1 to TRBJ1-1, with D unclear. V lost 4 bases and J 6 bases, leaving 19 bases between the germline ends. The CDR3 consists of 15 residues. Germline V gene data show CDR1 as SGHRS and CDR2 as YFSETQ.

The chain is built from TRBV5-1 and TRBJ2-2, with a tentative D call TRBD2 (6 bases). The V end lost 6 bases, the J end lost 7 bases, and 16 bases lay between the germline ends. The V gene's germline CDR1 is SGHRS and CDR2 YFSETQ. The CDR3 loop spans 14 amino acids. The CDR3 loop is CASTLREFNGELFF. As DNA, the CDR3 is TGCGCCAGCACTCTCCGGGAGTTCAACGGGGAGCTGTTTTTT.